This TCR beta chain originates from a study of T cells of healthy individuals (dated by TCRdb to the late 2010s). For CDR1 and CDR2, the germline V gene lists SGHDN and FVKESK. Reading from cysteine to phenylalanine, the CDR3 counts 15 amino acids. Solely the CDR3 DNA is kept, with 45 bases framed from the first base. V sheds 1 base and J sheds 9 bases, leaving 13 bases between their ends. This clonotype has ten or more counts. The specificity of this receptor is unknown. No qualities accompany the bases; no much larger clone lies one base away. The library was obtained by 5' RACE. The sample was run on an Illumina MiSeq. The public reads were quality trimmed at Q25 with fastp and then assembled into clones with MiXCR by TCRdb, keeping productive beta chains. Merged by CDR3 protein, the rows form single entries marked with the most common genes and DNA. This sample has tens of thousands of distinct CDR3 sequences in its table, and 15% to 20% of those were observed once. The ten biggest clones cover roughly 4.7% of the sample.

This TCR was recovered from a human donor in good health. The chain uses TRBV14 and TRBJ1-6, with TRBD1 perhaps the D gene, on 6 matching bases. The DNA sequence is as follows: TGTGCCAGCAGCCAAGTGAGGGGGGCGAGTTCACCCCTCCACTTT. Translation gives CASSQVRGASSPLHF. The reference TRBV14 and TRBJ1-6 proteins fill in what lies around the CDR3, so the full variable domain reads EAGVTQFPSHSVIEKGQTVTLRCDPISGHDNLYWYRRVMGKEIKFLLHFVKESKQDESGMPNNRFLAERTGGTYSTLKVQPAELEDSGVYFCASSQVRGASSPLHFGNGTRLTVT.